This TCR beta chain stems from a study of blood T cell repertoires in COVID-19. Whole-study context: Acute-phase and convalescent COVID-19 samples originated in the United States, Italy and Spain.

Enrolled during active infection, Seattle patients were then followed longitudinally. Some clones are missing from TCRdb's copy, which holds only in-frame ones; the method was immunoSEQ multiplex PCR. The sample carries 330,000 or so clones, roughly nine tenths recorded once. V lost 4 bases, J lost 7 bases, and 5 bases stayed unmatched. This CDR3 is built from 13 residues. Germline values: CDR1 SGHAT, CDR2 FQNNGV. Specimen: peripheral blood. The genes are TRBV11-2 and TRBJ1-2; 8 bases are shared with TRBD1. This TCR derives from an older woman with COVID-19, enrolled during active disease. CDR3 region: CASSSRTGFGYTF. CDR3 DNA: TGTGCCAGCAGCTCCCGGACAGGGTTTGGCTACACCTTC.